The rows below give T cell receptor beta chains drawn from one sample of a study of shared clonotypes between healthy human individuals. Data came from immunoSEQ multiplex PCR; TCRdb stores just in-frame clones and leaves some out. The table lists about 960,000 clones, more than 75% of them singletons. The sequenced sample consisted of memory CD4+ T cells sorted from blood. Receptor source: a man aged 18 to 30 in good health. Both conserved end residues are part of each CDR3. A D gene is named only where the DNA matches it firmly. Only part of the rows carry a size: once, few, many, or a class if the clone is expanded.

size	J	D	V	DNA	CDR3
-	TRBJ2-5	TRBD2	TRBV28	TGTGCCAGCAGTTCCTCTCGGGGGGTGGAGACCCAGTACTTC	CASSSSRGVETQYF
once	TRBJ2-7	-	TRBV18	TGTGCCAGCTCACCTAAGGGGTCCTACGAGCAGTACTTC	CASSPKGSYEQYF
few	TRBJ1-4	-	TRBV6-1	TGTGCCAGCAGTGAATTACAAAATGAAAAACTGTTTTTT	CASSELQNEKLFF
-	TRBJ2-1	TRBD1	TRBV15	TGTGCCACCAGCAGAGAGATAGGACAGGGCTACAATGAGCAGTTCTTC	CATSREIGQGYNEQFF
few	TRBJ1-1	-	TRBV7-2	TGTGCCAGCAGCAAAAATATGATGAACACTGAAGCTTTCTTT	CASSKNMMNTEAFF
-	TRBJ1-2	-	TRBV30	TGTGCCTGGAGTGTACCGTGGGGGTTCGACGGCTATGGCTACACCTTC	CAWSVPWGFDGYGYTF
few	TRBJ1-2	-	TRBV18	TGTGCCAGCTCCCCGTCTTTTTTGTTTGGCTACACCTTC	CASSPSFLFGYTF
-	TRBJ2-6	-	TRBV19	TGTGCCAGTAGTCTATATAGGTCGGGGGCTGGGGCCAACGTCCTGACTTTC	CASSLYRSGAGANVLTF
few	TRBJ2-2	-	TRBV6-6	TGTGCCAGCAGTTACCGGGATACCGGGGAGCTGTTTTTT	CASSYRDTGELFF
-	TRBJ2-1	TRBD2	TRBV6-1	TGTGCCATCAGAATGGGAGCGGGGGGGCCCGATGAGCAGTTCTTC	CAIRMGAGGPDEQFF
-	TRBJ1-4	-	TRBV6-1	TGTGCCAGCAGTGACGCCAGACTCAATGAAAAACTGTTTTTT	CASSDARLNEKLFF
-	TRBJ2-5	TRBD2	TRBV9	TGTGCCAGCAGCGTAGGACTAGCGGGGGGGCCTGGTCAAGAGACCCAGTACTTC	CASSVGLAGGPGQETQYF
-	TRBJ2-1	-	TRBV18	TGTGCCAGCTCACCAAGGGACCGCAATGAGCAGTTCTTC	CASSPRDRNEQFF
-	TRBJ2-5	-	TRBV18	TGTGCCAGCTCTCCTAGGGAAGAGACCCAGTACTTC	CASSPREETQYF
-	TRBJ2-1	-	TRBV11-3	TGTGCCAGCAGCTTAGACCTGTCCAATGAGCAGTTCTTC	CASSLDLSNEQFF
-	TRBJ2-1	-	TRBV9	TGTGCCAGCAGCGTAAAAGGAGAGGCCTACAATGAGCAGTTCTTC	CASSVKGEAYNEQFF
once	TRBJ2-5	-	TRBV4-1	TGCGCCAGCAGCCAGGGCGACGGGACGGGGATCATGGAGACCCAGTACTTC	CASSQGDGTGIMETQYF
-	TRBJ1-3	-	TRBV23-1	TGCGCCAGCAGTCACACCTTGGCAGGGGCTGGAAACACCATATATTTT	CASSHTLAGAGNTIYF
-	TRBJ1-5	TRBD1	TRBV7-2	TGTGCCAGCAGCTTAGCTTCGACAGGGAGTCAGCCCCAGCATTTT	CASSLASTGSQPQHF
-	TRBJ2-7	TRBD2	TRBV30	TGTGCCTGGAAGCGACTAGCGGAACGGTACGAGCAGTACTTC	CAWKRLAERYEQYF
-	TRBJ1-2	-	TRBV6-1	TGTGCCAGCAGTGTCCAAGGTGACTATGGCTACACCTTC	CASSVQGDYGYTF
once	TRBJ1-6	-	TRBV5-5	TGTGCCAGCAGCTTGGCCCGTAGGTCCTATAATTCACCCCTCCACTTT	CASSLARRSYNSPLHF
-	TRBJ2-3	-	TRBV9	TGTGCCAGCAGCGCTATCTCGGGGACAGATACGCAGTATTTT	CASSAISGTDTQYF
-	TRBJ2-1	TRBD1	TRBV28	TGTGCCAGCAGTTATCACAGGGGATCGTCCTACAATGAGCAGTTCTTC	CASSYHRGSSYNEQFF
few	TRBJ1-2	-	TRBV30	TGTGCCTGGAGTCCGCTTGAGGGCTACACCTTC	CAWSPLEGYTF
-	TRBJ2-3	TRBD1	TRBV7-6	TGTGCCAGCAGCCGGGGACAGGGTAGCACAGATACGCAGTATTTT	CASSRGQGSTDTQYF
few	TRBJ1-5	-	TRBV5-5	TGTGCCAGCAGCTCCCTAGGGACACGCGATCAGCCCCAGCATTTT	CASSSLGTRDQPQHF
-	TRBJ1-1	-	TRBV6-6	TGTGCCAGCTCGGTAGTCTCCAACACTGAAGCTTTCTTT	CASSVVSNTEAFF
-	TRBJ1-6	TRBD1	TRBV11-2	TGTGCCAGCAGCGAGGGACAGCCTTCACCCCTCCACTTT	CASSEGQPSPLHF
once	TRBJ1-3	-	TRBV6-1	TGTGCCAGCAGTGCCCCGGTCGGGACCGCCGTCTCTGGAAACACCATATATTTT	CASSAPVGTAVSGNTIYF
-	TRBJ1-2	-	TRBV28	TGTGCCAGCATCACCCCTGGAGGGGGGTTATATGGCTACACCTTC	CASITPGGGLYGYTF
-	TRBJ1-1	-	TRBV28	TGTGCCAGCAGTTCGGGGTTTCAGGCTTTCTTT	CASSSGFQAFF
-	TRBJ2-7	-	TRBV2	TGTGCCAGCAGAGGGAGACAGGCACTAAGCTCCTACGAGCAGTACTTC	CASRGRQALSSYEQYF
-	TRBJ2-3	-	TRBV2	TGTGCCAGCAGTATACTAGTAGATACGCAGTATTTT	CASSILVDTQYF
-	TRBJ2-5	-	TRBV19	TGTGCCAGTAGAGGACGTCCCCTAGAGACCCAGTACTTC	CASRGRPLETQYF
-	TRBJ2-2	-	TRBV5-8	TGTGCCAGCAGCTTGGAACTTCGAGTCACCGGGGAGCTGTTTTTT	CASSLELRVTGELFF
-	TRBJ1-6	TRBD1	TRBV7-9	TGTGCCAGCGACAGGGCCAATTCACCCCTCCACTTT	CASDRANSPLHF
many	TRBJ1-5	TRBD1	TRBV2	TGTGCCAGCAGTGAAGCGTTGGACAGGGGCCAGCCCCAGCATTTT	CASSEALDRGQPQHF
-	TRBJ2-7	-	TRBV28	TGTGCCAGCATCAAGGAGCTGGCAGCCGGCGAGCAGTACTTC	CASIKELAAGEQYF
-	TRBJ1-6	TRBD1	TRBV18	TGTGCCAGCTCGCCCACGGGACAGGGAGATTCACCCCTCCACTTT	CASSPTGQGDSPLHF
-	TRBJ1-1	-	TRBV10-3	TGTGCCATCAGGATCCGGGACACGACTGAAGCTTTCTTT	CAIRIRDTTEAFF
-	TRBJ1-4	TRBD1	TRBV6-1	TGTGCCAGCAGACCTTCGGACAGGGTGGATGAAAAACTGTTTTTT	CASRPSDRVDEKLFF
few	TRBJ1-3	-	TRBV19	TGTGCCAGTAGTATCCGAGAAAACACCATATATTTT	CASSIRENTIYF
-	TRBJ1-2	TRBD1	TRBV6-1	TGTGCCAGCAGTGAAGCTTTTGGGGGACAGGGGATGAGTTCAGGTGGCTACACCTTC	CASSEAFGGQGMSSGGYTF
many	TRBJ1-2	TRBD1	TRBV29-1	TGCAGCGTCCGGACAGGGGTTAACTATGGCTACACCTTC	CSVRTGVNYGYTF
-	TRBJ2-1	TRBD2	TRBV5-4	TGTGCCAGCCAGCGGGGGAGCTCCTACAATGAGCAGTTCTTC	CASQRGSSYNEQFF
once	TRBJ1-5	-	TRBV18	TGTGCCAGCTCACAAGGCCAGCCGAATCAGCCCCAGCATTTT	CASSQGQPNQPQHF
-	TRBJ2-7	-	TRBV5-1	TGCGCCAGCAGCCCGGGTTTGCCAACAATCTACGAGCAGTACTTC	CASSPGLPTIYEQYF
few	TRBJ1-4	-	TRBV30	TGTGCCTGGAGTGTAAAAAAACTGTTTTTT	CAWSVKKLFF
-	TRBJ2-7	TRBD1	TRBV5-6	TGTGCCAGCAGTGGGACAGAGAAAACCTACGAGCAGTACTTC	CASSGTEKTYEQYF
-	TRBJ1-2	-	TRBV28	TGTGCCAGCAGACCCTCCCTCAGGGCGCTACTCTTC	CASRPSLRALLF
-	TRBJ2-3	-	TRBV7-9	TGTGCCAGCAGCTTAGAGAGGGGCACAGATACGCAGTATTTT	CASSLERGTDTQYF